The subject of this entry is one T cell receptor (beta chain). Original processing notes: How many nucleated cells were present was estimated from reference gene primer amplification. Repertoires were generated with immunoSEQ multiplex PCR, while TCRdb's copy carries only in-frame clones and drops some. The V and J calls and the clone size are those of that table, but D and trimming were determined from the DNA. The data show about 190,000 clones, under 90% seen once. This entry comes from a study of blood T cell repertoires in COVID-19. Overall study: Collection of acute and convalescent COVID-19 samples took place in the United States, Italy and Spain.

CDR1 is SGHVS and CDR2 is FNYEAQ in the germline V gene. The CDR3 loop spans 16 amino acids. The germline V and J ends were trimmed by 2 bases and 7 bases, with 17 bases remaining between them. The TCR originated in a man aged 40-49 years with acute or convalescent COVID-19. The sequenced sample was peripheral blood. This sequence joins TRBV7-6 and TRBJ2-2; possible D gene TRBD2, 5 bases. CDR3 protein: CASSLNPNGGLGELFF. The CDR3 coding sequence is TGTGCCAGCAGCTTAAATCCGAACGGCGGACTCGGGGAGCTGTTTTTT.